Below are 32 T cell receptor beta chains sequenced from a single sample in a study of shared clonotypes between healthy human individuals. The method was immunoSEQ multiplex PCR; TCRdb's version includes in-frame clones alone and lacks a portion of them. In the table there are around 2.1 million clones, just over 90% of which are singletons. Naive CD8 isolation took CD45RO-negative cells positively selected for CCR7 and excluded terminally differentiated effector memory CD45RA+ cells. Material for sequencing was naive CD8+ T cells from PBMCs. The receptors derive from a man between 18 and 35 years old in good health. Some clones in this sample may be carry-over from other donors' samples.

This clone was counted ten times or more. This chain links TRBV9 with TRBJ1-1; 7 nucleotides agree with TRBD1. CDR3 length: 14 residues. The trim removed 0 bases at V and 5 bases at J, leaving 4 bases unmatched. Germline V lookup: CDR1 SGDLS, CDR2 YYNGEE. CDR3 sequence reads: CASSVEFRGTEAFF. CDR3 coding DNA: TGTGCCAGCAGCGTAGAATTCAGGGGGACTGAAGCTTTCTTT. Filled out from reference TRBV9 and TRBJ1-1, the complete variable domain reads DSGVTQTPKHLITATGQRVTLRCSPRSGDLSVYWYQQSLDQGLQFLIQYYNGEERAKGNILERFSAQQFPDLHSELNLSSLELGDSALYFCASSVEFRGTEAFFGQGTRLTVV.

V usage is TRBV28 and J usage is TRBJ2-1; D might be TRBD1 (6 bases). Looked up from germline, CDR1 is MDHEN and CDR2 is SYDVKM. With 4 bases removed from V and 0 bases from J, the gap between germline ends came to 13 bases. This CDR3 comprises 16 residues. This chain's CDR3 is CASSWTVKSSYNEQFF. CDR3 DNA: TGTGCCAGCAGTTGGACAGTCAAAAGCTCCTACAATGAGCAGTTCTTC.

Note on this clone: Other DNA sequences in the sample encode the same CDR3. CDR3 protein: CASSQGTLSGNTIYF. For the CDR3, the DNA is TGCGCCAGCAGCCAAGGGACGCTCTCTGGAAACACCATATATTTT. This sequence joins TRBV4-1 and TRBJ1-3; D not certain. There are 15 residues in the CDR3. Between the trimmed V and J ends, which lost 1 base and 0 bases, there was a span of 7 bases. CDR1 and CDR2 (germline): MGHRA, YSYEKL.

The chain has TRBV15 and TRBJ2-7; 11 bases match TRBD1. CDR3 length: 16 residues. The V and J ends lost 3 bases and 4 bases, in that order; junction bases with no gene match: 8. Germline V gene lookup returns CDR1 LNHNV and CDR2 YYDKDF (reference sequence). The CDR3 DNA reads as TGTGCCACCAGCAGGACCGGGACAGGGGGTTCATACGAGCAGTACTTC. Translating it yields CATSRTGTGGSYEQYF. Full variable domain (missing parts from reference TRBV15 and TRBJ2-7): DAMVIQNPRYQVTQFGKPVTLSCSQTLNHNVMYWYQQKSSQAPKLLFHYYDKDFNNEADTPDNFQSRRPNTSFCFLDIRSPGLGDTAMYLCATSRTGTGGSYEQYFGPGTRLTVT.

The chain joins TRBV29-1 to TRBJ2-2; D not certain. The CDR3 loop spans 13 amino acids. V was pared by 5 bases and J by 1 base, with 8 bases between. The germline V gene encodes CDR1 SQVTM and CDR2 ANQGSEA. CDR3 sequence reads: CSVRAGNTGELFF. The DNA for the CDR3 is TGCAGCGTTCGAGCCGGGAACACCGGGGAGCTGTTTTTT.

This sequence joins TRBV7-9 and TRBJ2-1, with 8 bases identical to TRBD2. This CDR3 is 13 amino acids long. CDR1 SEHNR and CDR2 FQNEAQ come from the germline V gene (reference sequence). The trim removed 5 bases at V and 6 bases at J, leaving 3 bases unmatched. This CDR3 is CASSGGLANEQFF. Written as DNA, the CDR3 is TGTGCCAGCAGCGGAGGACTAGCCAATGAGCAGTTCTTC. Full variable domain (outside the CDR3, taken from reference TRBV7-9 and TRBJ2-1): DTGVSQNPRHKITKRGQNVTFRCDPISEHNRLYWYRQTLGQGPEFLTYFQNEAQLEKSRLLSDRFSAERPKGSFSTLEIQRTEQGDSAMYLCASSGGLANEQFFGPGTRLTVL.

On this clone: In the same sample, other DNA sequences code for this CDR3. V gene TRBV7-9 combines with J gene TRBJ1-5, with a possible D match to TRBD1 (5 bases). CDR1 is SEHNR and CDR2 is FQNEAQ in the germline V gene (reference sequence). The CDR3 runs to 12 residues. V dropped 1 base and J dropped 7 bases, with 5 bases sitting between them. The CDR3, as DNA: TGTGCCAGCAGCTTAGAGGGGCAGCCCCAGCATTTT. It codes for CASSLEGQPQHF.

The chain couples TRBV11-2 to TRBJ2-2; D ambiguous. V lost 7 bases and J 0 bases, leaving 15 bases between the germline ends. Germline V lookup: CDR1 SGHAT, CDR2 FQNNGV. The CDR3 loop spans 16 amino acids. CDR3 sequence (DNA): TGTGCCAGCACCCCCCTCCGGCAGCCGAACACCGGGGAGCTGTTTTTT. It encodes CASTPLRQPNTGELFF.

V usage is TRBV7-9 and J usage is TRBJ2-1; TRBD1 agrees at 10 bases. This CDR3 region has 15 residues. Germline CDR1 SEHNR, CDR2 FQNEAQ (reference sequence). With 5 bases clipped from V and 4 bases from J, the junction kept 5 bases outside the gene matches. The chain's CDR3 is CASSGPGQGYNEQFF. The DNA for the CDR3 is TGTGCCAGCAGCGGACCGGGACAGGGGTACAATGAGCAGTTCTTC.

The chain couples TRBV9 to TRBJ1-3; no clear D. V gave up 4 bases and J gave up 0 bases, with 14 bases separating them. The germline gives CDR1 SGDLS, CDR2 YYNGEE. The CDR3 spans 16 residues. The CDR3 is CASSTRASLSGNTIYF. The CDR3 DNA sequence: TGTGCCAGCAGCACCCGAGCGTCACTCTCTGGAAACACCATATATTTT. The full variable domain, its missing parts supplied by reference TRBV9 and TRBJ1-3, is DSGVTQTPKHLITATGQRVTLRCSPRSGDLSVYWYQQSLDQGLQFLIQYYNGEERAKGNILERFSAQQFPDLHSELNLSSLELGDSALYFCASSTRASLSGNTIYFGEGSWLTVV.

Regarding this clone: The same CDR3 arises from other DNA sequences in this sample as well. The CDR3 DNA reads TGTGCCAGCAGCGTTGGACTAGCGGCCTACGAGCAGTACTTC. It translates to CASSVGLAAYEQYF. The rearrangement uses TRBV9 and TRBJ2-7, with TRBD2 matching 10 bases. Germline trimming cut 2 bases from V and 2 bases from J; bases unmatched to any gene: 1. This CDR3 comprises 14 residues. In germline, CDR1 is SGDLS, CDR2 YYNGEE.

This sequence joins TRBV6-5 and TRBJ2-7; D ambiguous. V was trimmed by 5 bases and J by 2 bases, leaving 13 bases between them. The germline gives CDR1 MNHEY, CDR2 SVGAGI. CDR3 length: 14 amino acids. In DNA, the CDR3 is TGTGCCAGCAGTGACGTCCGGTCGCCCTACGAGCAGTACTTC. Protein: CASSDVRSPYEQYF.

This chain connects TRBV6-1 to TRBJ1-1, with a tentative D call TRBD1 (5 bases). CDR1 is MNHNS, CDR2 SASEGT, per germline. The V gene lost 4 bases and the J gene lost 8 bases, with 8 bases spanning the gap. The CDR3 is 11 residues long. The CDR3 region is CASSVYREAFF. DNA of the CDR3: TGTGCCAGCAGTGTTTACAGGGAAGCTTTCTTT.

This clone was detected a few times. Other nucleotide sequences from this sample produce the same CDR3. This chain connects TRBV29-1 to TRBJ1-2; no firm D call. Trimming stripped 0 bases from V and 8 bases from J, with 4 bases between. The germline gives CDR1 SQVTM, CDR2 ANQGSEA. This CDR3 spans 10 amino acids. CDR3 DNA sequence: TGCAGCGTTGAAGATCGAGGCTACACCTTC. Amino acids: CSVEDRGYTF. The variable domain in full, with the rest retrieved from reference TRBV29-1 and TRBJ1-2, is SAVISQKPSRDICQRGTSLTIQCQVDSQVTMMFWYRQQPGQSLTLIATANQGSEATYESGFVIDKFPISRPNLTFSTLTVSNMSPEDSSIYLCSVEDRGYTFGSGTRLTVV.

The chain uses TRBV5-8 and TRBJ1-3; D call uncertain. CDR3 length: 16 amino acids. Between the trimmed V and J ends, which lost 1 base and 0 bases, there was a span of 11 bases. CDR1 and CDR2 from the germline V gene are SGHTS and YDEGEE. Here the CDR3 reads CASSLWSAASGNTIYF. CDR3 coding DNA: TGTGCCAGCAGCTTGTGGTCTGCGGCCTCTGGAAACACCATATATTTT.

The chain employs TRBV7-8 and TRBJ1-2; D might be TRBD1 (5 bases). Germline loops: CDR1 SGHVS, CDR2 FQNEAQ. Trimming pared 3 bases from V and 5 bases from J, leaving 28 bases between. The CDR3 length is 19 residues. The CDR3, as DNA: TGTGCCAGCAGCTTGGGAGGGACGTGGAATGCAGCGAGTTGGTATGGCTACACCTTC. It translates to CASSLGGTWNAASWYGYTF.

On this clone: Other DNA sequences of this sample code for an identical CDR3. CDR3 nucleotides: TGTGCCAGCAGCTTAGACAGGGGATCGGGAAACACCATATATTTT. Amino acid sequence: CASSLDRGSGNTIYF. This chain uses TRBV7-8 with TRBJ1-3; 7 bases line up with TRBD1. After removal of 1 base from V and 4 bases from J, the junction contained 4 bases not matched to a gene. This CDR3 has 15 residues. CDR1 is SGHVS and CDR2 is FQNEAQ in the germline V gene.

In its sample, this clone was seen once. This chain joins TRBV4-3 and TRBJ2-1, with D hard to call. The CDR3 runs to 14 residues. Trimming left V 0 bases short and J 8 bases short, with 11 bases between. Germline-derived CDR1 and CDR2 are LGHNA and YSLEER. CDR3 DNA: TGCGCCAGCAGCCAAGAAAAGGGAATCGATGAGCAGTTCTTC. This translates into CASSQEKGIDEQFF.

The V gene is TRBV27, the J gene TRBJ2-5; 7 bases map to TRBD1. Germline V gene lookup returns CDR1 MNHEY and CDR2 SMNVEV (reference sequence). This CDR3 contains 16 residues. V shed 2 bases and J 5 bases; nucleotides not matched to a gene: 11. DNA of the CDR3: TGTGCCAGCAGTTTACACACAGGGGCGCCTGTGGAGACCCAGTACTTC. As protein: CASSLHTGAPVETQYF.

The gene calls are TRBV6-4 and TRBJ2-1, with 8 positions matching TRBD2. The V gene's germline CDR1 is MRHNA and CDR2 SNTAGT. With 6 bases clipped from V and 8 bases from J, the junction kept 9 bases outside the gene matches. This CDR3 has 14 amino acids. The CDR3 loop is CASRRLAGSHEQFF. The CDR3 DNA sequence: TGTGCCAGCAGAAGGCTAGCGGGTTCCCATGAGCAGTTCTTC.

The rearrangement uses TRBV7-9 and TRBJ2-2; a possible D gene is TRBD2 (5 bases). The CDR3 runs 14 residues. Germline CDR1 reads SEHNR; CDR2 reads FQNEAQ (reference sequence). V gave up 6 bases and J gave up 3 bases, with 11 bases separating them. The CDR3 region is CASRETGYTGELFF. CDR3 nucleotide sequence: TGTGCCAGCAGGGAGACGGGGTACACCGGGGAGCTGTTTTTT.

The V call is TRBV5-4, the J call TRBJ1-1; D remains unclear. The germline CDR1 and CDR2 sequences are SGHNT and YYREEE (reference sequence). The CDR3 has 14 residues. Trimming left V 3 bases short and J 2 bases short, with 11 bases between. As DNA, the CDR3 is TGTGCCAGCAGCTCCTTCCAAGCAAACACTGAAGCTTTCTTT. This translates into CASSSFQANTEAFF. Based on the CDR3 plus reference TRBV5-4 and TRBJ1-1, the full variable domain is ETGVTQSPTHLIKTRGQQVTLRCSSQSGHNTVSWYQQALGQGPQFIFQYYREEENGRGNFPPRFSGLQFPNYSSELNVNALELDDSALYLCASSSFQANTEAFFGQGTRLTVV.

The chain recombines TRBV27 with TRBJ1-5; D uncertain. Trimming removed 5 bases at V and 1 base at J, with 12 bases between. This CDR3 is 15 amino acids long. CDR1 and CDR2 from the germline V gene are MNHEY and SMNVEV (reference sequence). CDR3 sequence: CASSPVGSSNQPQHF. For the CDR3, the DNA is TGTGCCAGCAGTCCGGTGGGGTCGAGCAATCAGCCCCAGCATTTT.

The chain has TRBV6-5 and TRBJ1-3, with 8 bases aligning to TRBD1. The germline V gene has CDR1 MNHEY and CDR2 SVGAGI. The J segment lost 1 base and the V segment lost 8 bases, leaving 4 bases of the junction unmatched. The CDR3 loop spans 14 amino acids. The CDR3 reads CASGQGLSGNTIYF. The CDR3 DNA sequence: TGTGCCAGCGGACAGGGCTTGTCTGGAAACACCATATATTTT.

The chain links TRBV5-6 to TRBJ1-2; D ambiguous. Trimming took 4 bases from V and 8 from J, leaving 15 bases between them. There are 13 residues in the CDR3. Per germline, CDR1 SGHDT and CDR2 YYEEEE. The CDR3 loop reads CASSLGRTGGYTF. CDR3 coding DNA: TGTGCCAGCAGCCTGGGCCGAACGGGGGGCTACACCTTC.

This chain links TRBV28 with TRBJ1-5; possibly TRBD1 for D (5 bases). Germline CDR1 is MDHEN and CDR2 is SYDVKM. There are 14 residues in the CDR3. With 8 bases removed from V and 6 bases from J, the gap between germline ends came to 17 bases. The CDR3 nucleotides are TGTGCCAGCGACCGCAGGGTCGGGAGTCAGCCCCAGCATTTT. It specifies CASDRRVGSQPQHF.

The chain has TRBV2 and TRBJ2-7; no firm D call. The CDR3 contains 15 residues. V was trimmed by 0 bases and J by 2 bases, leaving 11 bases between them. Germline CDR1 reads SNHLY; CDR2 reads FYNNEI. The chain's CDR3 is CASSEALTPTYEQYF. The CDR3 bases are TGTGCCAGCAGTGAAGCTTTGACACCCACCTACGAGCAGTACTTC.

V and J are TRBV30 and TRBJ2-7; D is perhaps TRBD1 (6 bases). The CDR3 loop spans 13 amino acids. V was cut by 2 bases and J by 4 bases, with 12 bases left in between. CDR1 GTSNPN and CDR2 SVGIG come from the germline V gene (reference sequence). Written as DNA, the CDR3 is TGTGCCTGGAGTCTTCCAGGGGCTTACGAGCAGTACTTC. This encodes CAWSLPGAYEQYF.

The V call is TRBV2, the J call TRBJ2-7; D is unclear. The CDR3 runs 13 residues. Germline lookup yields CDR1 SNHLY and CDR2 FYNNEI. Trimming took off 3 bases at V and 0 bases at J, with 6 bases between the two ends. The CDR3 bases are TGTGCCAGCAGTGACATTTTCTCCTACGAGCAGTACTTC. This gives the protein CASSDIFSYEQYF.

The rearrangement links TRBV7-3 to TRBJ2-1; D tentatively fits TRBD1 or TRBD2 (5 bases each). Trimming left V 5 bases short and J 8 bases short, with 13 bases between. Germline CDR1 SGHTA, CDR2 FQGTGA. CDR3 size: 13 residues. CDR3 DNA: TGTGCCAGCAGCCTAATGGGGGAGTATGAGCAGTTCTTC. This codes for CASSLMGEYEQFF.

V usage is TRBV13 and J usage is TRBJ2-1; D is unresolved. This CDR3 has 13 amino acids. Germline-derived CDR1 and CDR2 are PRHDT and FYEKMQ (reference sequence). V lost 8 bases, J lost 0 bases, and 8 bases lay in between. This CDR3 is CASHSGSYNEQFF. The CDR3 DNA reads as TGTGCCAGCCATAGTGGCTCCTACAATGAGCAGTTCTTC.

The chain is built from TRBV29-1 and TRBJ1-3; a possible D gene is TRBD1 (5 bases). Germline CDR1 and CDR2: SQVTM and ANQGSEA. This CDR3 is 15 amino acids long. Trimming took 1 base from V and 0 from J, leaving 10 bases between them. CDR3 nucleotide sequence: TGCAGCGTTGAAGGGGGGACGGACTCTGGAAACACCATATATTTT. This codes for CSVEGGTDSGNTIYF.